These 10 T cell receptor beta chains were sequenced from one sample in a study of neurological immune-mediated disorders. TCRdb ran MiXCR on the 5' RACE reads and lists one entry per CDR3 protein. This sample has approximately 47,000 distinct CDR3 sequences, with roughly 13% found just once. The time point denotes: longitudinal time-point 3. Sequencing was performed on PBMCs. Every receptor here comes from a young man in good health.

This clonotype has ten or more counts. The chain carries TRBV5-1 and TRBJ2-7, with TRBD2 identical over 11 bases. J lost 3 bases, V lost 4 bases, and 3 bases had no gene match. The CDR3 is 14 residues long. Germline V lookup: CDR1 SGHRS, CDR2 YFSETQ. The CDR3 reads CASSILAGDYEQYF. The CDR3 nucleotides are TGCGCCAGCAGCATACTAGCGGGAGACTACGAGCAGTACTTC.

This clonotype was detected many times. This chain connects TRBV29-1 to TRBJ2-3, with D hard to call. CDR1 SQVTM and CDR2 ANQGSEA come from the germline V gene. The CDR3 runs to 13 residues. Trimming removed 7 bases from V and 4 bases from J, with 15 bases in between. The CDR3 is CSAPSFGADTQYF. Written as DNA, the CDR3 is TGCAGCGCGCCCTCATTTGGGGCAGATACGCAGTATTTT.

V usage is TRBV19 and J usage is TRBJ2-3, with TRBD2 matching over 11 bases. Germline V gene lookup returns CDR1 LNHDA and CDR2 SQIVND (reference sequence). V lost 3 bases and J lost 4; bases outside the gene matches: 6. This CDR3 is 16 amino acids long. DNA for the CDR3: TGTGCCAGTAGTATCCTGGGACTAGCGGAGCCAGATACGCAGTATTTT. Encoded protein: CASSILGLAEPDTQYF.

This clonotype occurred a few times. This rearrangement joins TRBV5-1 to TRBJ2-4; 7 bases line up with TRBD2. This CDR3 has 16 amino acids. V dropped 1 base and J dropped 8; count of bases not matched to a gene: 12. Germline CDR1 and CDR2: SGHRS and YFSETQ. In DNA, the CDR3 is TGCGCCAGCAGCTTGAGCGGCGGGAGTTATGGGGACATTCAGTACTTC. Translated, it gives CASSLSGGSYGDIQYF.

This clonotype has a count of ten or more. The chain carries TRBV10-2 and TRBJ2-1, with D uncertain. The V gene lost 2 bases and the J gene lost 9 bases, with 11 bases spanning the gap. The CDR3 extends over 13 amino acids. CDR1 and CDR2 from the germline V gene are WSHSY and SAAADI. Written as DNA, the CDR3 is TGCGCCAGCAGTGAGATCGAGCTGGGTGAGCAGTTCTTC. It is translated as CASSEIELGEQFF.

This clonotype was detected many times. The CDR3 loop reads CASSRDREETQYF. In DNA, the CDR3 is TGTGCCAGCAGCCGGGACAGGGAAGAGACCCAGTACTTC. The gene calls are TRBV7-2 and TRBJ2-5; TRBD1 matches at 9 bases. This CDR3 comprises 13 residues. J gave up 3 bases and V 5 bases, and 1 base lay outside the gene matches. Germline V gene data show CDR1 as SGHTA and CDR2 as FQGNSA.

This clonotype was picked up many times. V and J are TRBV5-1 and TRBJ1-2; D is possibly TRBD1 (6 bases). V was trimmed by 6 bases and J by 8 bases, leaving 17 bases between them. The CDR3 loop spans 13 amino acids. Germline V gene sequence: CDR1 SGHRS, CDR2 YFSETQ. The chain's CDR3 is CASKRGQSEGYTF. CDR3 in DNA: TGCGCCAGCAAGAGGGGACAAAGTGAGGGCTACACCTTC.

This clonotype has a count of ten or more. The rearrangement joins TRBV12-3 or TRBV12-4 to TRBJ1-3; D possibly corresponds to TRBD1 (5 bases). Trimming removed 5 bases at V and 0 bases at J, with 11 bases between. The CDR3 contains 15 residues. The CDR3 DNA sequence: TGTGCCAGCAGTCGCCGGGGGGACTCTGGAAACACCATATATTTT. It is translated as CASSRRGDSGNTIYF.

This clonotype appeared many times. The CDR3 region is CSPRRATYEQYF. Here the CDR3 DNA reads TGCAGTCCTCGGCGGGCCACCTACGAGCAGTACTTC. The V and J genes are TRBV20-1 and TRBJ2-7; D possibly corresponds to TRBD2 (5 bases). V dropped 8 bases and J dropped 2 bases, with 13 bases sitting between them. Germline V CDR1 and CDR2: DFQATT, SNEGSKA (reference sequence). This CDR3 comprises 12 residues.

This clonotype appeared many times. The gene calls are TRBV11-1 and TRBJ1-2, with D hard to call. Germline values: CDR1 SGHAT, CDR2 FQDESV (reference sequence). CDR3 length: 13 residues. Deletions cut 1 base from V and 4 bases from J, with 7 bases between. CDR3 amino acids: CASSLGGFYGYTF. The CDR3 DNA reads as TGTGCCAGCAGCTTAGGCGGCTTCTATGGCTACACCTTC.